A single sample gave rise to the 14 T cell receptor beta chains below, sequenced in a study of blood T cell repertoires in COVID-19. Profiled with immunoSEQ multiplex PCR; TCRdb holds only in-frame clones, not every one. Of 200,000 to 300,000 clones in the sample, approximately 86% are singletons; the top ten hold around 5.9%. Input material: peripheral blood. The receptors were gathered from a human donor in a cohort sampled during active COVID-19.

The chain links TRBV19 to TRBJ1-5; 7 bases match TRBD1. Germline CDR1 LNHDA, CDR2 SQIVND (reference sequence). After removal of 5 bases from V and 6 bases from J, the junction contained 4 bases not matched to a gene. The CDR3 has 13 residues. CDR3 sequence (DNA): TGTGCCAGTAGTGAACAGGGGCGTCAGCCCCAGCATTTT. Translation gives CASSEQGRQPQHF.

CDR3 in DNA: TGTGCCAGCAGTCGCCAGCAAGGGGACACCGGGGAGCTGTTTTTT. The encoded protein is CASSRQQGDTGELFF. The rearrangement joins TRBV7-2 to TRBJ2-2, with D possibly TRBD1 on 5 matching bases. With 6 bases removed from V and 3 bases from J, the gap between germline ends came to 14 bases. Germline lookup yields CDR1 SGHTA and CDR2 FQGNSA. This CDR3 has 15 residues.

This clone was found once. The V gene is TRBV2, the J gene TRBJ2-1, with D tentatively TRBD2 (6 bases). V dropped 5 bases and J dropped 7 bases, with 18 bases sitting between them. The germline V gene has CDR1 SNHLY and CDR2 FYNNEI. This CDR3 contains 15 residues. The CDR3 loop is CASSTPGTLLNEQFF. The CDR3 DNA reads as TGTGCCAGCAGTACCCCCGGGACTCTGCTTAATGAGCAGTTCTTC.

The count of this clone is one. The V gene is TRBV30, the J gene TRBJ1-3; TRBD1 might be the D (6 bases). V was clipped by 1 base and J by 1 base, with 8 bases between them. The CDR3 length is 14 residues. CDR1 GTSNPN and CDR2 SVGIG come from the germline V gene (reference sequence). The CDR3 DNA follows: TGTGCCTGGAGTGCCGGGACATCTGGAAACACCATATATTTT. Its translation is CAWSAGTSGNTIYF.

This chain joins TRBV19 and TRBJ2-1; D is possibly TRBD2 (5 bases). The V end lost 9 bases, the J end lost 4 bases, and 19 bases lay between the germline ends. The CDR3 totals 15 residues. Per the germline V gene, CDR1 is LNHDA and CDR2 is SQIVND (reference sequence). The CDR3 spells CASSMAEARYNEQFF. The CDR3, as DNA: TGTGCCAGCTCTATGGCGGAGGCTCGGTACAATGAGCAGTTCTTC.

The gene calls are TRBV24-1 and TRBJ2-5; no clear D. The CDR3 contains 16 residues. Per the germline V gene, CDR1 is KGHDR and CDR2 is SFDVKD. V was pared by 4 bases and J by 2 bases, with 16 bases between. Here the CDR3 reads CATSDRAVPLQETQYF. The DNA for the CDR3 is TGTGCCACCAGTGACCGCGCGGTCCCCTTACAAGAGACCCAGTACTTC.

V gene TRBV19 combines with J gene TRBJ1-1; D not resolved. V was pared by 6 bases and J by 1 base, with 9 bases between. Germline-derived CDR1 and CDR2 are LNHDA and SQIVND (reference sequence). There are 13 residues in the CDR3. The CDR3 region has the DNA TGTGCCAGTAGGCCCCGGGGGAACACTGAAGCTTTCTTT. This sequence encodes CASRPRGNTEAFF. The variable domain in full, with the rest retrieved from reference TRBV19 and TRBJ1-1, is DGGITQSPKYLFRKEGQNVTLSCEQNLNHDAMYWYRQDPGQGLRLIYYSQIVNDFQKGDIAEGYSVSREKKESFPLTVTSAQKNPTAFYLCASRPRGNTEAFFGQGTRLTVV.

The chain uses TRBV6-5 and TRBJ2-1; TRBD2 matches at 12 bases. The CDR3 totals 15 residues. Trimming took 6 bases from V and 4 from J; bases not matched to a gene: 4. Looked up from germline, CDR1 is MNHEY and CDR2 is SVGAGI. Here the CDR3 DNA reads TGTGCCAGCAGGGAGACTAGCGGGGGTTACAATGAGCAGTTCTTC. Encoded protein: CASRETSGGYNEQFF.

The rearrangement links TRBV6-5 to TRBJ2-7, with a tentative D call TRBD2 (5 bases). The CDR3 is 14 residues long. Trimming took off 4 bases at V and 7 bases at J, with 17 bases between the two ends. Germline-derived CDR1 and CDR2 are MNHEY and SVGAGI. The CDR3 coding sequence is TGTGCCAGCAGTTCGGTTGGGCGGGCTAAAGAGCAGTACTTC. Its translation: CASSSVGRAKEQYF.

The chain employs TRBV27 and TRBJ2-7; possibly TRBD1 for D (6 bases). This CDR3 is built from 15 residues. V dropped 5 bases and J dropped 7 bases, with 21 bases sitting between them. Germline loops: CDR1 MNHEY, CDR2 SMNVEV (reference sequence). The CDR3 protein is CASSKVAGDFGEQYF. Here the CDR3 DNA reads TGTGCCAGCAGTAAGGTGGCAGGGGATTTCGGGGAGCAGTACTTC.

This chain joins TRBV10-3 and TRBJ2-7, with 10 bases that match TRBD2. The V segment lost 8 bases and the J segment 5 bases; nucleotides outside the gene matches: 6. Per germline, CDR1 ENHRY and CDR2 SYGVKD. There are 13 residues in the CDR3. The DNA for the CDR3 is TGTGCCATCGGGCTAGCGGGAGCAAACGAGCAGTACTTC. It yields the protein CAIGLAGANEQYF.

The chain joins TRBV19 to TRBJ2-2; TRBD2 matches at 7 bases. The CDR3 is made up of 14 amino acids. Per the germline V gene, CDR1 is LNHDA and CDR2 is SQIVND (reference sequence). V was pared by 11 bases and J by 0 bases, with 6 bases of the junction left unmatched. The CDR3 region is CASSGKANTGELFF. CDR3 DNA sequence: TGTGCCTCCAGCGGGAAAGCGAACACCGGGGAGCTGTTTTTT.

The chain employs TRBV28 and TRBJ1-2; 8 nucleotides match TRBD1. The CDR3 runs 14 residues. Germline V gene lookup returns CDR1 MDHEN and CDR2 SYDVKM. V was clipped by 2 bases and J by 5 bases; unmatched bases: 4. CDR3 amino acids: CASSLPDRGYGYTF. The DNA for the CDR3 is TGTGCCAGCAGTTTACCCGACAGGGGTTATGGCTACACCTTC.

There are a few counts of this clone. This sequence joins TRBV6-5 and TRBJ2-3; 7 nucleotides align to TRBD2. J was trimmed by 0 bases and V by 8 bases; bases with no gene match: 8. The germline CDR1 and CDR2 sequences are MNHEY and SVGAGI. The CDR3 has 15 amino acids. CDR3 in amino acids: CASHRDYYSTDTQYF. For the CDR3, the DNA is TGTGCCAGCCATCGGGACTATTATAGCACAGATACGCAGTATTTT.